A single sample is the source of the 16 T cell receptor beta chains below, sequenced in a study of T-cell memory formation after mild COVID-19. Using its own MiXCR run on the 5' RACE reads, TCRdb lists one record per CDR3 protein. The sample holds hundreds of thousands of distinct CDR3 sequences, about 20% seen once. The sequenced sample consisted of PBMCs or a T cell subset sorted from them (not recorded which). The receptor set was obtained from an adult woman who had mild COVID-19 (a few samples of this study predate the infection). Cell type and time point are not known.

This clonotype was observed a single time. As DNA, the CDR3 is TGTGCCTGGAGTGCCCCAGGACCGGGACAAGAAAAACTGTTTTTT. It yields the protein CAWSAPGPGQEKLFF. The chain employs TRBV30 and TRBJ1-4, with a possible D match to TRBD1 (6 bases). V was cut by 1 base and J by 8 bases, with 17 bases left in between. The CDR3 has 15 amino acids. Germline V gene sequence: CDR1 GTSNPN, CDR2 SVGIG (reference sequence).

The V and J genes are TRBV7-2 and TRBJ2-1; tentative D call: TRBD2 (5 bases). CDR3 length: 14 residues. The V gene lost 3 bases and the J gene lost 6 bases, with 12 bases spanning the gap. Germline CDR1 SGHTA, CDR2 FQGNSA. The CDR3 nucleotides read TGTGCCAGCAGCTTTGGGAGAACGGGCAATGAGCAGTTCTTC. This encodes CASSFGRTGNEQFF.

The chain combines TRBV5-1 with TRBJ1-3, with a tentative D call TRBD1 (5 bases). Trimming pared 4 bases from V and 0 bases from J, leaving 11 bases between. The CDR3 runs to 15 residues. Germline loops: CDR1 SGHRS, CDR2 YFSETQ. The DNA for the CDR3 is TGCGCCAGCAGCCAGGGACCCAGCTCTGGAAACACCATATATTTT. Translation gives CASSQGPSSGNTIYF. The full variable domain, in which reference TRBV5-1 and TRBJ1-3 provide the parts outside the CDR3, is KAGVTQTPRYLIKTRGQQVTLSCSPISGHRSVSWYQQTPGQGLQFLFEYFSETQRNKGNFPGRFSGRQFSNSRSEMNVSTLELGDSALYLCASSQGPSSGNTIYFGEGSWLTVV.

The genes are TRBV18 and TRBJ2-7; 7 nucleotides agree with TRBD1. The CDR3 contains 15 residues. CDR1 is KGHSH, CDR2 LQKENI, per germline. V dropped 0 bases and J dropped 0; count of bases not matched to a gene: 2. The CDR3 nucleotides are TGTGCCAGCTCACCACCGGACAGGTACTCCTACGAGCAGTACTTC. This gives the protein CASSPPDRYSYEQYF.

This clonotype was counted only a few times. The rearrangement joins TRBV7-3 to TRBJ2-3, with 9 bases that match TRBD1. V lost 5 bases, J lost 4 bases, and 7 bases stayed unmatched. This CDR3 is built from 15 residues. CDR1 SGHTA and CDR2 FQGTGA come from the germline V gene. CDR3 coding DNA: TGTGCCAGCAGCCCTGGAACAGGGGGCGCAGATACGCAGTATTTT. Amino acids: CASSPGTGGADTQYF.

This clonotype came up a few times. The gene calls are TRBV21-1 and TRBJ1-6. TRBV21-1 counts as a pseudogene. The CDR3 is 15 residues long. The CDR3 DNA reads TGTGCCACCCTCCTCGGCGTTTGGGAGAATTCACCCCTCCACTTT. Its translation is CATLLGVWENSPLHF.

The gene calls are TRBV7-2 and TRBJ2-1, with TRBD2 matching 7 bases. Germline assignment: CDR1 SGHTA and CDR2 FQGNSA. The CDR3 extends over 14 amino acids. J gave up 10 bases and V 5 bases, and 11 bases lay outside the gene matches. In DNA, the CDR3 is TGTGCCAGCAGCCCGGGGACTACTATAGGAGAGCAGTTCTTC. This translates into CASSPGTTIGEQFF.

V is TRBV12-3 or TRBV12-4 and J is TRBJ1-5; no definite D call. This CDR3 is built from 12 residues. V was clipped by 6 bases and J by 4 bases, with 7 bases between them. CDR3 residues: CASRGLNQPQHF. CDR3 nucleotides: TGTGCCAGCAGGGGCCTGAATCAGCCCCAGCATTTT.

This clonotype came up a few times. V is TRBV7-8 and J is TRBJ2-3; 8 nucleotides align to TRBD1. The V segment lost 0 bases and the J segment 5 bases; nucleotides outside the gene matches: 7. CDR3 length: 16 amino acids. Germline V gene sequence: CDR1 SGHVS, CDR2 FQNEAQ. The CDR3 DNA reads TGTGCCAGCAGCTTAGCGGGTCAGGGGGCGCGAGATACGCAGTATTTT. The encoded protein is CASSLAGQGARDTQYF.

For the CDR3, the DNA is TGTGCTAGTGCCATGGGACTAGCGGGGGGATCCCCAGACAATGAGCAGTTCTTC. Translated, it gives CASAMGLAGGSPDNEQFF. V and J are TRBV12-5 and TRBJ2-1; 15 positions agree with TRBD2. The CDR3 totals 18 residues. V was pared by 7 bases and J by 5 bases, with 12 bases of the junction left unmatched. Looked up from germline, CDR1 is LGHNT and CDR2 is FRNRAP.

This clonotype was found a few times. The chain combines TRBV11-2 with TRBJ1-1; no clear D gene. Germline V CDR1 and CDR2: SGHAT, FQNNGV. Trimming pared 3 bases from V and 1 base from J, leaving 9 bases between. The CDR3 runs 14 residues. DNA of the CDR3: TGTGCCAGCAGCTTGTCACTCGCGAACACTGAAGCTTTCTTT. It yields the protein CASSLSLANTEAFF. Full variable domain (rest looked up from reference TRBV11-2 and TRBJ1-1): EAGVAQSPRYKIIEKRQSVAFWCNPISGHATLYWYQQILGQGPKLLIQFQNNGVVDDSQLPKDRFSAERLKGVDSTLKIQPAKLEDSAVYLCASSLSLANTEAFFGQGTRLTVV.

The gene calls are TRBV24-1 and TRBJ1-2, with D unresolved. CDR1 is KGHDR, CDR2 SFDVKD, per germline. V lost 5 bases to trimming and J lost 3 bases, with 6 bases between them. The CDR3 is 12 residues long. The CDR3 loop reads CATSGTDYGYTF. The DNA of the CDR3 is TGTGCCACCAGTGGGACGGACTATGGCTACACCTTC.

There are a few counts of this clonotype. The chain joins TRBV6-2 or TRBV6-3 to TRBJ2-5; the match to TRBD2 covers 8 bases. The CDR3 runs 18 residues. The junction had 15 bases not matched to a gene; V was cut back by 6 bases and J by 0 bases. Germline CDR1 and CDR2: MNHEY and SVGEGT. CDR3 coding DNA: TGTGCCAGCAGAGCAGCCCGGGGAGCGGGAGCGTACCAAGAGACCCAGTACTTC. Residues: CASRAARGAGAYQETQYF.

The chain couples TRBV20-1 to TRBJ2-1, with 9 bases fitting TRBD2. V dropped 3 bases and J dropped 3; count of bases not matched to a gene: 6. Per the germline V gene, CDR1 is DFQATT and CDR2 is SNEGSKA (reference sequence). The length of the CDR3 is 15 residues. The chain's CDR3 is CSARAVAGVYNEQFF. The CDR3 bases are TGCAGTGCTAGGGCCGTAGCGGGGGTCTACAATGAGCAGTTCTTC.

The rearrangement uses TRBV3-1 and TRBJ1-5; D remains unclear. V lost 1 base, J lost 7 bases, and 5 bases lay in between. This CDR3 spans 12 amino acids. Germline V lookup: CDR1 LGHDT, CDR2 YNNKEL (reference sequence). The CDR3: CASSQGSQPQHF. DNA of the CDR3: TGTGCCAGCAGCCAAGGTAGCCAGCCCCAGCATTTT. The entire variable domain, with the rest obtained from reference TRBV3-1 and TRBJ1-5, is as follows: DTAVSQTPKYLVTQMGNDKSIKCEQNLGHDTMYWYKQDSKKFLKIMFSYNNKELIINETVPNRFSPKSPDKAHLNLHINSLELGDSAVYFCASSQGSQPQHFGDGTRLSIL.

Written as DNA, the CDR3 is TGTGCCAGCAGAACCGGTTGGGGGTCCGGTGAGCAGTTCTTC. It encodes CASRTGWGSGEQFF. The chain uses TRBV7-9 and TRBJ2-1, with D possibly called TRBD1 or TRBD2 (5 bases each). V was pared by 6 bases and J by 9 bases, with 18 bases between. Germline CDR1 reads SEHNR; CDR2 reads FQNEAQ (reference sequence). CDR3 length equals 14 residues.